This TCR beta chain emerged from a study of blood T cells in healthy people across ages. Primed by a sample-barcoded 5' primer and a J-beta primer mix, a second PCR proceeded for 7 to 11 cycles. Every single cDNA molecule received a tag from a template-switch adaptor with 12 random nucleotides. TCRdb itself ran the 5' RACE reads through MiXCR, one entry per CDR3 protein. Seen here are 800,000 or so distinct CDR3 sequences, about 46% observed once, and the top ten hold roughly 18%. The CDR3 sequence is 12 residues long. CDR1 and CDR2 (germline): MNHEY, SVGAGI. V was clipped by 0 bases and J by 7 bases, with 6 bases between them. This clonotype was observed a few times.

This rearrangement joins TRBV6-5 to TRBJ2-5; maybe TRBD2 (5 bases). Sequencing was done on a sample of blood. This TCR came from a man at least 80 years old in good health. CDR3 residues: CASSYSRGTQYF. The CDR3 coding sequence is TGTGCCAGCAGTTACTCTCGGGGGACCCAGTACTTC.